This T cell receptor (beta chain) was observed in a study of shared clonotypes between healthy human individuals. General study results and limits: Clonotypes shared by all four sorted-subset donors had higher generation probabilities than non-shared clonotypes. Sharing of clonotypes among donors was expected to vary with sequencing depth.

Donors were healthy HIV-negative adults without recent acute infections or vaccinations. Of note for this clone: Its specificity is unknown.

Once extracted for a subset, genomic DNA was divided evenly among several immunoSEQ plates. Assay used: immunoSEQ multiplex PCR; TCRdb lists only in-frame clones, some missing. The sample comprises some 2,100,000 clones, 90% to 97% of which are singletons, and around 0.13% rests with the top ten. The receptor's source is a man between 18 and 29 years old in good health. The sequenced sample consisted of naive CD4+ T cells sorted from blood. Subset in this sample: CD45RA+ positively selected.

CDR3 loop: CASSLLAGTYEQYF. The CDR3 coding sequence is TGTGCCAGCAGTCTCCTAGCGGGCACCTACGAGCAGTACTTC. This chain links TRBV27 with TRBJ2-7, with TRBD2 matching over 8 bases. Germline-derived CDR1 and CDR2 are MNHEY and SMNVEV (reference sequence). The length of the CDR3 is 14 residues. V shed 5 bases, J shed 2 bases, and the junction held 5 bases outside the gene matches.